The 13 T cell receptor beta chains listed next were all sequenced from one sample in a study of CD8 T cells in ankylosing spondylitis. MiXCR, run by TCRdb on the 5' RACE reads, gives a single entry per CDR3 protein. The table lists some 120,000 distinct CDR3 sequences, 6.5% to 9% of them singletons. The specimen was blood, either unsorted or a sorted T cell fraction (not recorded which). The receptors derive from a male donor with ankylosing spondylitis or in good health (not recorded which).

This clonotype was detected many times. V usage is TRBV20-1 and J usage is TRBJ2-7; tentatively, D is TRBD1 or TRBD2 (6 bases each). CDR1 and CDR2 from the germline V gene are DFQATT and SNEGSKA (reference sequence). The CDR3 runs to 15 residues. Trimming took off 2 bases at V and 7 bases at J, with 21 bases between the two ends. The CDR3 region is CSARISGATRGEQYF. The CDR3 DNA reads TGCAGTGCTAGAATTTCAGGGGCCACTCGGGGGGAGCAGTACTTC.

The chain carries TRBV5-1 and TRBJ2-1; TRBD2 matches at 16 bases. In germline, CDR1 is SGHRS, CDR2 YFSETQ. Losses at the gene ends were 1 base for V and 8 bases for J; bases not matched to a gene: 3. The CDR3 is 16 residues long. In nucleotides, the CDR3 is TGCGCCAGCAGCTTGTCCGGGACTAGCGGGGGGGATGAGCAGTTCTTC. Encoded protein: CASSLSGTSGGDEQFF.

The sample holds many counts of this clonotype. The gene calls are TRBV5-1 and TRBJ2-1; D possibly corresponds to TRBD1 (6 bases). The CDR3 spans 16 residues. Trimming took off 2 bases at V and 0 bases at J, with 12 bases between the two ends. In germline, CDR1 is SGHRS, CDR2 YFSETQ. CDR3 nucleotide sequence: TGCGCCAGCAGCTTTCCTGACAGGAGCTCCTACAATGAGCAGTTCTTC. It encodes CASSFPDRSSYNEQFF.

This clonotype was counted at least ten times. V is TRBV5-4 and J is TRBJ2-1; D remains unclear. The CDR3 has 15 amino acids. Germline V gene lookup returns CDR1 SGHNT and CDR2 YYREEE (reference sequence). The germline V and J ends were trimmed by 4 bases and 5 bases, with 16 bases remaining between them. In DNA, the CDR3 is TGTGCCAGCAGCCCGACCCAGGCGAAAAACAATGAGCAGTTCTTC. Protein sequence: CASSPTQAKNNEQFF.

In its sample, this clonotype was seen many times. The CDR3 loop reads CASSTLGTSGIPSTDTQYF. CDR3 nucleotides: TGTGCCAGCAGCACACTCGGGACTAGCGGGATCCCTAGCACAGATACGCAGTATTTT. The chain joins TRBV11-2 to TRBJ2-3; 13 bases are a match to TRBD2. The ends lost 5 bases at V and 0 bases at J; junction bases unmatched: 11. Germline V lookup: CDR1 SGHAT, CDR2 FQNNGV. CDR3 length: 19 amino acids.

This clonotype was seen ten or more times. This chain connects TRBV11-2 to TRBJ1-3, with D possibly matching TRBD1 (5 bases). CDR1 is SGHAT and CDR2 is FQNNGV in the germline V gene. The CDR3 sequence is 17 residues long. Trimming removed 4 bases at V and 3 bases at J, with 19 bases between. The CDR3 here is CASSSQPGGERGNTIYF. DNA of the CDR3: TGTGCCAGCAGCTCCCAACCCGGGGGGGAGCGTGGAAACACCATATATTTT.

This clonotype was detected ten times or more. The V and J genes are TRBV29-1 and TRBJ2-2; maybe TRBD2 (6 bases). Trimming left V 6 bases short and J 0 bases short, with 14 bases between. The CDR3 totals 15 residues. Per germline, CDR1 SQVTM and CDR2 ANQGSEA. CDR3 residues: CSVSDSGTNTGELFF. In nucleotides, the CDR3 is TGCAGCGTGAGCGATAGCGGAACGAACACCGGGGAGCTGTTTTTT.

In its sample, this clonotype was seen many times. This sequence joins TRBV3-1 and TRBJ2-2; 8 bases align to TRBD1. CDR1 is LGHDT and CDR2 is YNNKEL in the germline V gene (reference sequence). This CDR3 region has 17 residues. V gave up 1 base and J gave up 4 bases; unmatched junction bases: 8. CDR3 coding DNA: TGTGCCAGCAGCCAAGTTGACAGGGGAGAGAGCACCGGGGAGCTGTTTTTT. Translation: CASSQVDRGESTGELFF.

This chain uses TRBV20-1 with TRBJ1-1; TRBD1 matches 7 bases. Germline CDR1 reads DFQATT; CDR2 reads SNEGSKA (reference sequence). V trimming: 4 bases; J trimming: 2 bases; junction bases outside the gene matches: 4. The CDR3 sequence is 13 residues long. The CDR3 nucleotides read TGCAGTGCTACAGGGGACAGTAACACTGAAGCTTTCTTT. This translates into CSATGDSNTEAFF.

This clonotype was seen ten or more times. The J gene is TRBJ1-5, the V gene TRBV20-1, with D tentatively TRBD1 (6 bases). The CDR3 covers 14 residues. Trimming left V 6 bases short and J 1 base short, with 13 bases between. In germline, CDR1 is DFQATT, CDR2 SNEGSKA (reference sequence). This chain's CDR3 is CSAIQGRSNQPQHF. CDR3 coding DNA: TGCAGTGCCATCCAGGGGAGGAGCAATCAGCCCCAGCATTTT.

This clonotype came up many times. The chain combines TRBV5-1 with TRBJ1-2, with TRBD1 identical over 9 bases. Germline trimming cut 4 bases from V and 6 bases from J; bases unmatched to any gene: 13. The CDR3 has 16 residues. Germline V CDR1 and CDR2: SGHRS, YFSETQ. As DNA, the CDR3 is TGCGCCAGCAGCCCCACCGGGGCCTGGACAGGGGATGGCTACACCTTC. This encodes CASSPTGAWTGDGYTF.

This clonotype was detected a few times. CDR3 sequence: CASSVGADTQYF. CDR3 DNA sequence: TGTGCCAGCAGCGTAGGAGCAGATACGCAGTATTTT. The V gene is TRBV9, the J gene TRBJ2-3; D is undetermined. V lost 0 bases and J 4 bases, leaving 3 bases between the germline ends. This CDR3 is 12 amino acids long. Germline V gene data show CDR1 as SGDLS and CDR2 as YYNGEE.

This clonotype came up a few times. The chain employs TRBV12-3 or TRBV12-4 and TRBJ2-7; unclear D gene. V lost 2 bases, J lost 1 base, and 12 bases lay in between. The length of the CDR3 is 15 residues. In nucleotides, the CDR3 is TGTGCCAGCAGTTTAATGCTGGCCGGATCCTACGAGCAGTACTTC. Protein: CASSLMLAGSYEQYF.